A selection of T cell receptor beta chains follows, all from one sample in a study of response to subunit inactivated influenza vaccine. TCRdb analysed the RT-PCR reads with MiXCR anew, one entry per CDR3 protein. The table has some 640,000 distinct CDR3 sequences, more than 11% seen once. This sample comprised PBMCs from blood, obtained 14 days before vaccination. These receptors all stem from a man between 45 and 60 years old who received an inactivated influenza vaccine. CDR3s include the opening cysteine and the closing phenylalanine or tryptophan. A D gene is named only where the DNA matches it firmly. Part of the rows lack a size; the others show once, few, many or a class for expanded clones.

TRBV5-1,TRBD1,TRBJ2-2,few,TGCGCCAGCATCCCCGGGACAGGGGAAACCGGGGAGCTGTTTTTT,CASIPGTGETGELFF
TRBV12-3/TRBV12-4,NA,TRBJ2-2,NA,TGTGCCAGCAGTTTTCTGTTGTGGGAAGGCGGGGAGCTGTTTTTT,CASSFLLWEGGELFF
TRBV7-2,TRBD1,TRBJ1-5,NA,TGTGCCAGCAGCTTAGCTGGCCATGGCTGGACAGGGGCACATCAGCCCCAGCATTTT,CASSLAGHGWTGAHQPQHF
TRBV6-5,TRBD2,TRBJ2-2,many,TGTGCCAGCAGTTACTACGTGCGAGCGGGGGGCGGGGAGCTGTTTTTT,CASSYYVRAGGGELFF
TRBV20-1,TRBD2,TRBJ2-3,few,TGCAGTGCTAGAGACACTAGCGGGAGAGATACGCAGTATTTT,CSARDTSGRDTQYF
TRBV7-2,TRBD2,TRBJ2-1,NA,TGTGCCAGCAGCTTAAGCGGGGCCCACAATGAGCAGTTCTTC,CASSLSGAHNEQFF
TRBV7-2,NA,TRBJ2-7,few,TGTGCCAGCAGCTTAGAGGGGCAGGAGGGTGACGAGCAGTACTTC,CASSLEGQEGDEQYF
TRBV29-1,NA,TRBJ1-4,NA,TGCAGCGTTGCAGTGGGCGCAACTAATGAAAAACTGTTTTTT,CSVAVGATNEKLFF
TRBV7-8,NA,TRBJ2-5,NA,TGTGCCAGCAGCTTAGCGTACAGGGCCCAAGAGACCCAGTACTTC,CASSLAYRAQETQYF
TRBV2,NA,TRBJ2-1,NA,TGTGCCAGCCTCGATCGACTCGCCACTAATGAGCAGTTCTTC,CASLDRLATNEQFF
TRBV5-1,TRBD1,TRBJ1-2,NA,TGCGCCAGCAGCTTAACCGGGACAGATGGCTACACCTTC,CASSLTGTDGYTF
TRBV18,TRBD1,TRBJ1-1,many,TGTGCCAGCTCTTCAGGACAGGGCACTGAAGCTTTCTTT,CASSSGQGTEAFF
TRBV5-1,TRBD1,TRBJ2-7,NA,TGCGCCAGCAGCTCGACAGGGCTAGGAAACGAGCAGTACTTC,CASSSTGLGNEQYF
TRBV12-3/TRBV12-4,NA,TRBJ2-1,few,TGTGCCAGCACCCTTTGGTTGCGGGAAGATGAGCAGTTCTTC,CASTLWLREDEQFF
TRBV3-1,NA,TRBJ2-6,NA,TGTGCCAGCAGCCTCCCCTTTTCTGGGGCCAACGTCCTGACTTTC,CASSLPFSGANVLTF
TRBV5-1,TRBD1,TRBJ1-5,few,TGCGCCAGCAGCGTCCGGGACAGGGTTCAGCCCCAGCATTTT,CASSVRDRVQPQHF
TRBV11-2,NA,TRBJ2-1,NA,TGTGCCAGCAGCTTACGTTCCCTCCGGCCGAGTGAGCAGTTCTTC,CASSLRSLRPSEQFF
TRBV5-1,TRBD2,TRBJ2-5,NA,TGCGCCAGCAGCGCAGCACTAGCGGGAGGACAAGAGACCCAGTACTTC,CASSAALAGGQETQYF
TRBV5-4,NA,TRBJ2-1,few,TGTGCCAGCAGCTTGGAGTCGGGATTGAGCTCCTACAATGAGCAGTTCTTC,CASSLESGLSSYNEQFF
TRBV4-2,NA,TRBJ1-6,NA,TGTGCCAGCAGCCAAGGGGCAGGCTCCTATAATTCACCCCTCCACTTT,CASSQGAGSYNSPLHF
TRBV7-3,NA,TRBJ1-3,NA,TGTGCCAGCAGTTACAACCGACCGACTGGAAACACCATATATTTT,CASSYNRPTGNTIYF
TRBV28,TRBD1,TRBJ2-7,NA,TGTGCCAGCAGTTCCGACCGGGACAGAGGAGCCTACGAGCAGTACTTC,CASSSDRDRGAYEQYF
TRBV15,TRBD2,TRBJ2-7,NA,TGTGCCACCCGCAAGCGGGGGGGCTCCTACGAGCAGTACTTC,CATRKRGGSYEQYF
TRBV10-3,NA,TRBJ1-5,few,TGTGCCATCAAATCCTCAGGGGATTTGGGCAATCAGCCCCAGCATTTT,CAIKSSGDLGNQPQHF
TRBV29-1,NA,TRBJ1-2,NA,TGCAGCGTTGGCATGGGGGCGGGATATGGCTACACCTTC,CSVGMGAGYGYTF
TRBV10-3,TRBD2,TRBJ2-2,NA,TGTGCCATCGCCCCGGGACTAGCGGTCCTCAGGGACACCGGGGAGCTGTTTTTT,CAIAPGLAVLRDTGELFF
TRBV10-2,TRBD1,TRBJ1-1,many,TGCGCCAGCAGTGGAGGGGACAGGGACGCTTTCTTT,CASSGGDRDAFF
TRBV25-1,NA,TRBJ2-7,few,TGTGCCAGCAGTTCGGGGGCAGAAAGGTCCTACGAGCAGTACTTC,CASSSGAERSYEQYF
TRBV6-2/TRBV6-3,NA,TRBJ2-4,few,TGTGCCAGCAGTTTCGGACGTAGATTAGCCAAAAACATTCAGTACTTC,CASSFGRRLAKNIQYF
TRBV7-9,NA,TRBJ2-3,NA,TGTGCCAGCAGCTTAGACCTCCGGGACATTACGCAGTATTTT,CASSLDLRDITQYF
TRBV5-6,NA,TRBJ2-7,once,TGTGCCAGCAGCCCGAATTATGGGTGGTACGAGCAGTACTTC,CASSPNYGWYEQYF
TRBV5-6,NA,TRBJ2-7,few,TGTGCCAGCAGCTTGGACGCCGACTACGAGCAGTACTTC,CASSLDADYEQYF
TRBV14,TRBD2,TRBJ2-7,NA,TGTGCCAGCAGCCAAGATGCGGGGGAGGATGCCTACGAGCAGTACTTC,CASSQDAGEDAYEQYF
TRBV4-2,TRBD2,TRBJ2-5,many,TGTGCCAGCAGCCAAGGGACTAGCGGGGGGGGACAGACCCAGTACTTC,CASSQGTSGGGQTQYF
TRBV20-1,NA,TRBJ2-3,NA,TGCAGTGCTAGAGATTCGCTGGGATCAGATACGCAGTATTTT,CSARDSLGSDTQYF
TRBV5-8,TRBD2,TRBJ2-7,NA,TGTGCCAGCAGCACAAGCGGGAGAGGGTCCTACGAGCAGTACTTC,CASSTSGRGSYEQYF
TRBV5-1,NA,TRBJ2-5,NA,TGCGCCAGCAGCCCCGCCCGGGGACAAGAGACCCAGTACTTC,CASSPARGQETQYF
TRBV10-2,TRBD2,TRBJ2-2,NA,TGCGCCAGCGGGGGGGAATCGAACACCGGGGAGCTGTTTTTT,CASGGESNTGELFF
TRBV11-1,TRBD2,TRBJ2-2,few,TGTGCCAGCAGCTGGGGGACTATTTTTTCCCTTGAACCCACCGGGGAGCTGTTTTTT,CASSWGTIFSLEPTGELFF
TRBV5-1,NA,TRBJ1-5,many,TGCGCCAGCAGCTTGGTTGGCGCCGTGGGACAGCCCCAGCATTTT,CASSLVGAVGQPQHF
TRBV4-3,NA,TRBJ2-1,many,TGCGCCAGCAGCCCCCGGGCCGTAAGTGAGCAGTTCTTC,CASSPRAVSEQFF
TRBV7-2,NA,TRBJ1-6,few,TGTGCCAGCAGCCCTAGGGCGCGTAACGAGTCACCCCTCCACTTT,CASSPRARNESPLHF
TRBV2,NA,TRBJ2-7,NA,TGTGCCAGCAGGCGTGAAAGCCATGAAGCACGGTACTTC,CASRRESHEARYF
TRBV30,NA,TRBJ2-2,NA,TGTGCCTGGATTCGACAGACGAACACCGGAGAGCTGTTTTTT,CAWIRQTNTGELFF
TRBV4-3,TRBD2,TRBJ2-7,few,TGCGCCAGCAGCCAAGATACTAGCGGGAGGGCCTACGAGCAGTACTTC,CASSQDTSGRAYEQYF
TRBV29-1,NA,TRBJ2-5,few,TGCAGCGTCGGGGGGCGACTGAGCCAAGAGACCCAGTACTTC,CSVGGRLSQETQYF
TRBV12-3/TRBV12-4,NA,TRBJ1-3,few,TGTGCCAGCTATTTAAGATGGGACAACGAAAACACCATATATTTT,CASYLRWDNENTIYF
TRBV27,TRBD2,TRBJ2-2,few,TGTGCCAGCAGTTTCGTTACTAGCGCACTGAACACCGGGGAGCTGTTTTTT,CASSFVTSALNTGELFF
TRBV9,NA,TRBJ1-5,NA,TGTGCCAGCAGCGTAGGGACGAGTGAGCCCCAGCATTTT,CASSVGTSEPQHF
TRBV5-1,TRBD2,TRBJ2-3,many,TGCGCCAGCAGCCCCCTAGCGGGGGCGGATACGCAGTATTTT,CASSPLAGADTQYF
TRBV12-3/TRBV12-4,NA,TRBJ1-2,few,TGTGCCAGCAGTTTAAGTCTGTTAGCTAACTATGGCTACACCTTC,CASSLSLLANYGYTF